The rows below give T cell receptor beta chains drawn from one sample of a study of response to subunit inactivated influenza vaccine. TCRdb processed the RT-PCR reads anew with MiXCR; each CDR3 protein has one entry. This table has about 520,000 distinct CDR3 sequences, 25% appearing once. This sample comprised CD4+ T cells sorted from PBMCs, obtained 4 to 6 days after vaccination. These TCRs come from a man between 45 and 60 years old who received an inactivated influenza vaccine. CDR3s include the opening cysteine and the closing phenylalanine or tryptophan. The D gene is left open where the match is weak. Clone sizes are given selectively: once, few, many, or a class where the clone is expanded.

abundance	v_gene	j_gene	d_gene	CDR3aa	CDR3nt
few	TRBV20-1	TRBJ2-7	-	CSGHGRNYEQYF	TGCAGTGGACACGGCAGGAATTACGAGCAGTACTTC
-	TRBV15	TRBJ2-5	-	CATSKGRETQYF	TGTGCCACCAGCAAGGGCAGGGAGACCCAGTACTTC
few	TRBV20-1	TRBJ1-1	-	CSARDGRANEAFF	TGCAGTGCTAGAGATGGTCGGGCCAATGAAGCTTTCTTT
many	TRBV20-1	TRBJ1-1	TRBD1	CSAFKTGGNTEAFF	TGCAGTGCTTTCAAGACAGGGGGGAACACTGAAGCTTTCTTT
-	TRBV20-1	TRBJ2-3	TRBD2	CSALPGLMTDTQYF	TGCAGTGCTCTTCCGGGACTAATGACAGATACGCAGTATTTT
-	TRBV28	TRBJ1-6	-	CASSRLSPRGSPLHF	TGTGCCAGCAGCAGACTCTCCCCGAGGGGTTCACCCCTCCACTTT
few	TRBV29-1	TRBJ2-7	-	CSVGTLHRGEQYF	TGCAGCGTAGGGACATTACATCGTGGCGAGCAGTACTTC
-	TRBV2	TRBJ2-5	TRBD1	CASGSGNQGVETQYF	TGTGCCAGCGGGTCAGGGAACCAGGGGGTGGAGACCCAGTACTTC
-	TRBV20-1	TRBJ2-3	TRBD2	CSARASGGSDTQYF	TGCAGTGCTAGGGCTAGCGGGGGGTCAGATACGCAGTATTTT
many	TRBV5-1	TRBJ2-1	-	CASRPSSYNEQFF	TGCGCCAGCCGGCCTAGCTCCTACAATGAGCAGTTCTTC
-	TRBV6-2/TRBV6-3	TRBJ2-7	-	CASRKDSLAYEQYF	TGTGCCAGCAGAAAGGACAGTCTTGCCTACGAGCAGTACTTC
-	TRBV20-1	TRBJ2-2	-	CSARGTVNTGELFF	TGCAGTGCTAGAGGGACAGTGAACACCGGGGAGCTGTTTTTT
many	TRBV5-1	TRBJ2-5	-	CASSLRTDQETQYF	TGCGCCAGCAGCTTGAGGACAGATCAAGAGACCCAGTACTTC
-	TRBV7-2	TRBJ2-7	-	CASSYGGGRRGHFEQYF	TGTGCCAGCAGCTATGGAGGTGGCCGACGGGGCCACTTCGAGCAGTACTTC
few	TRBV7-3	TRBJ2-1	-	CASSLSGPNNEQFF	TGTGCCAGCAGCTTAAGTGGGCCCAACAATGAGCAGTTCTTC
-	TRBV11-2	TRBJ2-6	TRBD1	CASSPWTGGQSGANVLTF	TGTGCCAGCAGCCCATGGACAGGGGGTCAATCTGGGGCCAACGTCCTGACTTTC
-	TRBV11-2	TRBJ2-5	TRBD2	CASSFSLAGVTGETQYF	TGTGCCAGCAGCTTCTCTCTAGCGGGAGTAACGGGAGAGACCCAGTACTTC
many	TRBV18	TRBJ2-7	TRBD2	CASSQTSGLAGGYEQYF	TGTGCCAGCTCACAAACGTCCGGACTAGCGGGAGGCTACGAGCAGTACTTC
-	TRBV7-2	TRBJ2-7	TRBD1	CASSRGQVRTYEQYF	TGTGCCAGCAGCAGGGGACAGGTGCGTACCTACGAGCAGTACTTC
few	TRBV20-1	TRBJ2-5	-	CSATDWWVSETQYF	TGCAGTGCGACGGACTGGTGGGTCTCGGAGACCCAGTACTTC
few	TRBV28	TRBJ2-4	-	CASSWSGGNIQYF	TGTGCCAGCAGTTGGAGTGGAGGGAACATTCAGTACTTC
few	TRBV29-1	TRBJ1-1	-	CSVEGDTEAFF	TGCAGCGTTGAAGGGGACACTGAAGCTTTCTTT
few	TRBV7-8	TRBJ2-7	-	CASSLARTDPYEQYF	TGTGCCAGCAGCTTAGCGAGGACAGACCCCTACGAGCAGTACTTC
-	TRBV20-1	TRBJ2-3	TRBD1	CSASRTGSTDTQYF	TGCAGTGCTAGTAGGACAGGGAGCACAGATACGCAGTATTTT
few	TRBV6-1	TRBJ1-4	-	CASSGTGMLKEKLFF	TGTGCCAGCAGTGGTACAGGGATGTTGAAAGAAAAACTGTTTTTT
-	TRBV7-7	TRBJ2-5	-	CASSSGGPSYQETQYF	TGTGCTAGCAGCTCGGGGGGCCCCTCGTACCAAGAGACCCAGTACTTC
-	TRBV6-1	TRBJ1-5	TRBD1	CASTQGAVQPQHF	TGTGCCAGCACCCAGGGGGCCGTTCAGCCCCAGCATTTT
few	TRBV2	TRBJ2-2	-	CASSEIPRTGELFF	TGTGCCAGCAGTGAAATACCGCGGACCGGGGAGCTGTTTTTT
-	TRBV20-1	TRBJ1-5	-	CSARGTSDQPQHF	TGCAGTGCTAGAGGGACAAGTGATCAGCCCCAGCATTTT
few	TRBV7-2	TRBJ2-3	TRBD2	CASRTTSGAHTDTQYF	TGTGCCAGCAGAACAACTAGCGGGGCACACACAGATACGCAGTATTTT
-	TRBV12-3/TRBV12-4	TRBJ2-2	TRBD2	CASSFGGGNTGELFF	TGTGCCAGCAGTTTTGGCGGGGGGAACACCGGGGAGCTGTTTTTT
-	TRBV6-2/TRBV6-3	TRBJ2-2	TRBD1	CASTLDRANTGELFF	TGTGCCAGCACCCTTGACAGGGCGAACACCGGGGAGCTGTTTTTT
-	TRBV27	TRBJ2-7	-	CASTGNSYEQYF	TGTGCCAGCACGGGGAACTCCTACGAGCAGTACTTC
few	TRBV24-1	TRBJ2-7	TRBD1	CATSETGTGHYEQYF	TGTGCCACCAGTGAGACCGGGACAGGGCACTACGAGCAGTACTTC
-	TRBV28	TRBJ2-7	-	CAVRSKTYEQYF	TGTGCCGTTCGCAGTAAAACCTACGAGCAGTACTTC
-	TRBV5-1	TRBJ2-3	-	CASSSYITDTQYF	TGCGCCAGCAGCTCCTACATCACAGATACGCAGTATTTT
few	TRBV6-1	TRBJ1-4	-	CASSDRRQPSGEKLFF	TGTGCCAGCAGTGACAGAAGACAGCCGAGCGGTGAAAAACTGTTTTTT
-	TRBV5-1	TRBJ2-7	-	CASSLGGRGRPYEQYF	TGCGCCAGCAGCTTGGGTGGCAGGGGAAGACCCTACGAGCAGTACTTC
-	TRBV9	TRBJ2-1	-	CASSGGLLSYNEQFF	TGTGCCAGCAGCGGAGGACTTCTATCCTACAATGAGCAGTTCTTC
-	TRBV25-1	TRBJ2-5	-	CASSEQGGVREETQYF	TGTGCCAGCAGTGAACAAGGGGGAGTTCGCGAAGAGACCCAGTACTTC
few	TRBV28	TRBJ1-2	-	CASSLIGNSYGYTF	TGTGCCAGCAGCTTGATAGGGAACAGCTATGGCTACACCTTC
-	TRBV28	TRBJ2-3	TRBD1	CASRDSDRGDTQYF	TGTGCCAGCAGGGACTCGGACAGGGGAGATACGCAGTATTTT
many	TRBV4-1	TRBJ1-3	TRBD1	CASSRDRNSGNTIYF	TGCGCCAGCAGCCGGGACAGGAACTCTGGAAACACCATATATTTT
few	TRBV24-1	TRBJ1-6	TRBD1	CATITGGARF	TGTGCCACCATAACAGGGGGGGCCCGCTTT
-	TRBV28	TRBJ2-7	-	CASSSTWFPYEQYF	TGTGCCAGCAGTTCGACCTGGTTTCCCTACGAGCAGTACTTC
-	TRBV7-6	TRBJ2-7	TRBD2	CASSLRTSGSSYEQYF	TGTGCCAGCAGCCTAAGGACTAGCGGGAGTTCCTACGAGCAGTACTTC
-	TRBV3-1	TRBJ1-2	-	CASRRAGYGYTF	TGTGCCAGCAGAAGAGCCGGCTATGGCTACACCTTC
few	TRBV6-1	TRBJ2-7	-	CASTLGPRGEQYF	TGTGCCAGCACCTTGGGACCGCGCGGCGAGCAGTACTTC